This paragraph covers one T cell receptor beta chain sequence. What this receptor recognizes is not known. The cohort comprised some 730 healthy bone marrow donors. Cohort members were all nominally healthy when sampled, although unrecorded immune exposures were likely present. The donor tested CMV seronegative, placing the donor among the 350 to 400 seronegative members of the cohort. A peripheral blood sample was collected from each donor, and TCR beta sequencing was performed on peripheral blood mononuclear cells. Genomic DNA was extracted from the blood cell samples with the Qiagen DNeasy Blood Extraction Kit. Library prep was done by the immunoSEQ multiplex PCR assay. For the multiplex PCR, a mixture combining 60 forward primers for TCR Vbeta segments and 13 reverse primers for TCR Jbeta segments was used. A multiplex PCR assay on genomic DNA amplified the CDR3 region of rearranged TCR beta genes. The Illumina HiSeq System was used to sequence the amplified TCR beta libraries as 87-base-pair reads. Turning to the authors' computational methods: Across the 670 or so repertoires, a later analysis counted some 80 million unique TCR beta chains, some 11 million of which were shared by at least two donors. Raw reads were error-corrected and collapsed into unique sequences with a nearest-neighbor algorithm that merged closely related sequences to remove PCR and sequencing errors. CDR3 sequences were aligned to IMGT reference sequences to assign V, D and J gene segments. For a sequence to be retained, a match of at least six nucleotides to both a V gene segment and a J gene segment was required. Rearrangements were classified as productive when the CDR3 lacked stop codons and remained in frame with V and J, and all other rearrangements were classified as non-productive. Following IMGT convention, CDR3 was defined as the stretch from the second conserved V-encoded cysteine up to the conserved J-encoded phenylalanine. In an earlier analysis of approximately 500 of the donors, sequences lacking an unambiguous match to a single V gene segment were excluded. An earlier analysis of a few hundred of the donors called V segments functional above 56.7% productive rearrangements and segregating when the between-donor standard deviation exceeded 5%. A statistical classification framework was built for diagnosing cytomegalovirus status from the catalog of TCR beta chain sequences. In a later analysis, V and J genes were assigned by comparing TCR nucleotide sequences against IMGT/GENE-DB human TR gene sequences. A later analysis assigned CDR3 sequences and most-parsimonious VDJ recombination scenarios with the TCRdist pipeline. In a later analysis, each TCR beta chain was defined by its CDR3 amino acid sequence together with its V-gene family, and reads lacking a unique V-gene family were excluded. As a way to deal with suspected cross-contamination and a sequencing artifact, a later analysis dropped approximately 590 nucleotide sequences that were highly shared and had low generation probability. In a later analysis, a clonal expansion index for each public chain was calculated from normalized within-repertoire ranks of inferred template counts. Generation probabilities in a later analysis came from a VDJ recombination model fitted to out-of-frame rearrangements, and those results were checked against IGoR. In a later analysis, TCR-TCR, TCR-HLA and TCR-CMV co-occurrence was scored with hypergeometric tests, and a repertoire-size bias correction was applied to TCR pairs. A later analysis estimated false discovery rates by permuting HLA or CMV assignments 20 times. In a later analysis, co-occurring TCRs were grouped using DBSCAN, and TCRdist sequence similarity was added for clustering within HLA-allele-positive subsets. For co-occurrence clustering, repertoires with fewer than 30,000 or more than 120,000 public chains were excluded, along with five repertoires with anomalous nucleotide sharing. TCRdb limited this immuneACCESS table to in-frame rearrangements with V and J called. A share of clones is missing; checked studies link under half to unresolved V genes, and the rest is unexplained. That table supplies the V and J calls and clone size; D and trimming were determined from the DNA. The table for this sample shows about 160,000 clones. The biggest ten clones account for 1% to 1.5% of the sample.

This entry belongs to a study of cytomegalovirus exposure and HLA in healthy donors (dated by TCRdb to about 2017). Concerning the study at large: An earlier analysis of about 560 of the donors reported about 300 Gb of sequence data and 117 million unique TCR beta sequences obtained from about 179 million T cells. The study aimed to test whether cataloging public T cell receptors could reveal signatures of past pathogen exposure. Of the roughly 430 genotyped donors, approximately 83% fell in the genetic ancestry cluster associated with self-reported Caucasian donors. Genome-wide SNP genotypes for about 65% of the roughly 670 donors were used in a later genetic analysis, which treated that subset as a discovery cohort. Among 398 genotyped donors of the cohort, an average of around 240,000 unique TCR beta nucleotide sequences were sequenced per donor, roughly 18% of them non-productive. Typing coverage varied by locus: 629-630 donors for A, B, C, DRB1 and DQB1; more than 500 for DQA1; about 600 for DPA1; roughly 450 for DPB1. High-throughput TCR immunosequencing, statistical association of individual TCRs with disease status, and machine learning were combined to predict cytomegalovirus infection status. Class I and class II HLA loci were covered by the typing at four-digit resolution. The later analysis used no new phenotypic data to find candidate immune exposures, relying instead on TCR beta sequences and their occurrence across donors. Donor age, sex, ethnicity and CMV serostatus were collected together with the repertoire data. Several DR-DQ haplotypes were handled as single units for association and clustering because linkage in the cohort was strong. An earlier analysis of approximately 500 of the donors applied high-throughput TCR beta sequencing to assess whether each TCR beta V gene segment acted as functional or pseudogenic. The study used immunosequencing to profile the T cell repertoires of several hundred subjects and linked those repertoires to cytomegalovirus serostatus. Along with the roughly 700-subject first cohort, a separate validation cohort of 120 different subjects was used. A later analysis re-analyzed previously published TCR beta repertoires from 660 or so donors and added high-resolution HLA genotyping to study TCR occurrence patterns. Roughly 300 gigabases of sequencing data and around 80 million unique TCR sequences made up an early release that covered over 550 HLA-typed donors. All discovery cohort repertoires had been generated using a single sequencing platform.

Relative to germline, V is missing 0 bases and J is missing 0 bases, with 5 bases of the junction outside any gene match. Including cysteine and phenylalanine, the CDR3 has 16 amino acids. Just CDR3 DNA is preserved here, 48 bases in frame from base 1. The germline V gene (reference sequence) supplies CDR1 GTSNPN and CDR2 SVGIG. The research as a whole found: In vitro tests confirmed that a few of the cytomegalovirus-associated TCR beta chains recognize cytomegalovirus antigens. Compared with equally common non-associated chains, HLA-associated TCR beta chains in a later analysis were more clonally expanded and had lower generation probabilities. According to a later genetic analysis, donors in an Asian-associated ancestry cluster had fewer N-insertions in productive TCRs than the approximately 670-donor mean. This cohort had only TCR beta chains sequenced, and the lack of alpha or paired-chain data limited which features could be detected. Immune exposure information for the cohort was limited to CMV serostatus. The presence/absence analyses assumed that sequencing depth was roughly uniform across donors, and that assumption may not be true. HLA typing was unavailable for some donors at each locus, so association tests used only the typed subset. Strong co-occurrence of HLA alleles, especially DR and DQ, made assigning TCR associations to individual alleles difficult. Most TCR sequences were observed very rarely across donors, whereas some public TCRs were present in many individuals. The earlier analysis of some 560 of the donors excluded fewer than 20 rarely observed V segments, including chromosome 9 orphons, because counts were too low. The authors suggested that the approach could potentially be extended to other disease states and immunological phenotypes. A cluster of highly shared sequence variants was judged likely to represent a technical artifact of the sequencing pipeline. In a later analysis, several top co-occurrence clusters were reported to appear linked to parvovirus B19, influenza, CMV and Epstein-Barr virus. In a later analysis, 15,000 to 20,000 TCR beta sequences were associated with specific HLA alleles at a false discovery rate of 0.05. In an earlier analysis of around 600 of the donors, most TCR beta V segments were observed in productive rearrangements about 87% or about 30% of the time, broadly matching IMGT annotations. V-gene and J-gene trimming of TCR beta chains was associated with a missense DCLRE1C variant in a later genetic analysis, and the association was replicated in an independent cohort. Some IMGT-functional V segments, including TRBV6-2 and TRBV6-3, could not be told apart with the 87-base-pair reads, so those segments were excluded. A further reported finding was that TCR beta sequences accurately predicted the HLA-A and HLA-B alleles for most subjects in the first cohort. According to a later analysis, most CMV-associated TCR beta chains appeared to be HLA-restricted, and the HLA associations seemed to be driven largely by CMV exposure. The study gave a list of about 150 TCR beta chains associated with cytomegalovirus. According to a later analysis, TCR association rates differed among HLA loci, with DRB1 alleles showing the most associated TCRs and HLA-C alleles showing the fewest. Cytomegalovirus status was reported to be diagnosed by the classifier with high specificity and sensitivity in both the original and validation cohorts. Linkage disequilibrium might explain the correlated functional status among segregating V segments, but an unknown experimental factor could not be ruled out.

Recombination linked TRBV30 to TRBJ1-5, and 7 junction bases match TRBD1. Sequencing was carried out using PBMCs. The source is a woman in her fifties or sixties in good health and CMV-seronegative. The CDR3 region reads CAWSVAGGNSNQPQHF. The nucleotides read TGTGCCTGGAGTGTGGCAGGGGGAAATAGCAATCAGCCCCAGCATTTT.